This T cell receptor beta chain was captured in a study of T cell changes during pregnancy in multiple sclerosis. Some clones are missing from TCRdb's copy, which holds only in-frame ones; the method was immunoSEQ multiplex PCR. Of tens of thousands of clones in the sample, approximately 92% were seen once. The length of the CDR3 is 14 residues. Germline assignment: CDR1 MDHEN and CDR2 SYDVKM. Trimming left V 6 bases short and J 0 bases short, with 10 bases between. This sample comprised CD8+ T cells from peripheral blood mononuclear cells, obtained after pregnancy. The chain combines TRBV28 with TRBJ2-3; unclear D gene. This TCR came from a female donor with multiple sclerosis, enrolled in a pregnancy study. The CDR3 spells CASSSTRSTDTQYF. DNA for the CDR3: TGTGCCAGCAGCTCCACTCGTAGCACAGATACGCAGTATTTT.